This T cell receptor (beta chain) came from a study of cytotoxic CD8 clonotypes in ibrutinib-treated CLL. V gave up 6 bases and J gave up 8 bases; unmatched junction bases: 2. Germline CDR1 and CDR2: SNHLY and FYNNEI. This CDR3 has 13 residues. Libraries were prepared by immunoSEQ multiplex PCR; TCRdb keeps only in-frame clonotypes and omits some of them. The top ten clones hold around 5.1% of a sample with 250,000 to 350,000 clones, about 72% of them seen once. Points from the study as a whole: Upon ibrutinib response clonality rose, and upon progression it fell back toward baseline. Clonality (at baseline) was higher than in age-matched healthy donors and tracked circulating CD8+ T-cell counts.

Details on this clone: What it binds is not known.

As input for TCR beta libraries, about 2 micrograms of genomic DNA came from cryopreserved PBMCs. The V and J genes are TRBV2 and TRBJ1-6; TRBD1 matches 9 bases. This clonotype originated in a human donor with chronic lymphocytic leukemia. Specimen: PBMCs, collected at disease progression, from a patient treated with ibrutinib. As DNA, the CDR3 is TGTGCCAGCAGCCGGGACAGGGATTCACCCCTCCACTTT. It translates to CASSRDRDSPLHF. The full variable domain, in which reference TRBV2 and TRBJ1-6 provide the parts outside the CDR3, is EPEVTQTPSHQVTQMGQEVILRCVPISNHLYFYWYRQILGQKVEFLVSFYNNEISEKSEIFDDQFSVERPDGSNFTLKIRSTKLEDSAMYFCASSRDRDSPLHFGNGTRLTVT.